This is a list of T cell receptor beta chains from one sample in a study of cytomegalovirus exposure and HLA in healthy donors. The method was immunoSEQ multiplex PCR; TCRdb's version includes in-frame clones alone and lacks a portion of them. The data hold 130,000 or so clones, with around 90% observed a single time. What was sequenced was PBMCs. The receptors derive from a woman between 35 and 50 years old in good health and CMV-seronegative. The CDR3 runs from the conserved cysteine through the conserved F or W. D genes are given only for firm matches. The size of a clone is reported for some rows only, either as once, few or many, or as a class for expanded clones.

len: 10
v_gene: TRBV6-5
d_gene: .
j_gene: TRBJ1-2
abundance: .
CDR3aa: CASYGKGYTF
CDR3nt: TGTGCCAGCTACGGGAAAGGCTACACCTTC

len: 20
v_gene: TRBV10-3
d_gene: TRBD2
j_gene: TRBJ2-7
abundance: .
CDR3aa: CAISEPASGPSGRLSYEQYF
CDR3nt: TGTGCCATCAGTGAGCCGGCTTCGGGTCCTAGCGGGAGATTGTCCTACGAGCAGTACTTC

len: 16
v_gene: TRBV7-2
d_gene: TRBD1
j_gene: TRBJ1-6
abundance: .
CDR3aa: CASSWTGGFDNSPLHF
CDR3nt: TGTGCCAGCAGCTGGACAGGGGGTTTCGATAATTCACCCCTCCACTTT

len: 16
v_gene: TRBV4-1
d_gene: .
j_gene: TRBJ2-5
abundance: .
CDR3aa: CASSQGFGGASETQYF
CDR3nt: TGCGCCAGCAGCCAAGGTTTTGGGGGGGCTTCAGAGACCCAGTACTTC

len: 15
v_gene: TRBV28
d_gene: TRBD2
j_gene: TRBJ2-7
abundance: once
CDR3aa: CASSLAGGRAGEQYF
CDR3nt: TGTGCCAGCAGTTTGGCTGGGGGGAGGGCGGGCGAGCAGTACTTC

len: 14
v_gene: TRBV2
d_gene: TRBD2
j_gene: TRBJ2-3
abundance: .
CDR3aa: CASRLGATVREEYF
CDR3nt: TGTGCCAGCAGATTAGGTGCCACGGTTCGGGAGGAGTATTTT

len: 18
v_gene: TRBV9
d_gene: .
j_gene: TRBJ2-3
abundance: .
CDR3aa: CASSVGGGGSTSTDTQYF
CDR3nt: TGTGCCAGCAGCGTAGGAGGGGGAGGGTCGACTAGCACAGATACGCAGTATTTT

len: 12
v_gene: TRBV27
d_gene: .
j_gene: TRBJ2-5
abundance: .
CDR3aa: CASSLSRETQYF
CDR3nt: TGTGCCAGCAGTTTATCGAGGGAGACCCAGTACTTC

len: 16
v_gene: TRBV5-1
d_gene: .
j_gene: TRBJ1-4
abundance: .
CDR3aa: CASSLWADSINEKLFF
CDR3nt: TGCGCCAGCAGCTTGTGGGCCGACAGCATTAATGAAAAACTGTTTTTT

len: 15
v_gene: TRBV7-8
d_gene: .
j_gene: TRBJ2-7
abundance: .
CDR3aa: CASSLSTGHYYEQYF
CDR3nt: TGTGCCAGCAGCTTATCAACGGGACATTACTACGAGCAGTACTTC

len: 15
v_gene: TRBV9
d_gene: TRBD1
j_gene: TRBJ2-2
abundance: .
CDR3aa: CASSIGQGWTGELFF
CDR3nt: TGTGCCAGCAGCATCGGACAGGGTTGGACCGGGGAGCTGTTTTTT

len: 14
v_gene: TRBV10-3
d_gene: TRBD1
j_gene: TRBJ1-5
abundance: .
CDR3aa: CAVSGQGSNQPQHF
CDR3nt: TGTGCCGTTTCGGGACAGGGGAGCAATCAGCCCCAGCATTTT

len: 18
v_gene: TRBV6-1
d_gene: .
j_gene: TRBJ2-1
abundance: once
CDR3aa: CASSEIPAGQGRRNEQFF
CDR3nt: TGTGCCAGCAGTGAAATTCCTGCCGGGCAGGGGAGACGAAATGAGCAGTTCTTC

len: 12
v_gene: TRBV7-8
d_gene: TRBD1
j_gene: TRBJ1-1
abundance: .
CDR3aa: CASSSRTGEAFF
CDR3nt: TGTGCCAGCAGCTCACGGACAGGGGAAGCTTTCTTT

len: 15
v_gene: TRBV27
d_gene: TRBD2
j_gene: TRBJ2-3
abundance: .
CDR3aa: CASSPPGLAGRTQYF
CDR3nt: TGTGCCAGCAGTCCACCGGGACTAGCGGGCCGTACGCAGTATTTT

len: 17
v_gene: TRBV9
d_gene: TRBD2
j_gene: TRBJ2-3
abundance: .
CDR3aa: CASSWTSGSRGTDTQYF
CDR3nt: TGTGCCAGCAGTTGGACTAGCGGGAGTAGGGGCACAGATACGCAGTATTTT

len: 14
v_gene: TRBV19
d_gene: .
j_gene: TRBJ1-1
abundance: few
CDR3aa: CASSTLDRYTEAFF
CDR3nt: TGTGCCAGTAGTACACTCGACAGGTACACTGAAGCTTTCTTT

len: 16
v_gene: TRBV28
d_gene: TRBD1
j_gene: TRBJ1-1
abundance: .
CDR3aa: CASSSPAGQGRPEAFF
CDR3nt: TGTGCCAGCAGTTCCCCCGCCGGACAGGGACGGCCTGAAGCTTTCTTT

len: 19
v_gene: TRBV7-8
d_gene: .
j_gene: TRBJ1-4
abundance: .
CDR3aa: CASSLAAYLTREGREKLFF
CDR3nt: TGTGCCAGCAGCTTAGCGGCCTACCTTACCCGGGAGGGGAGAGAAAAACTGTTTTTT

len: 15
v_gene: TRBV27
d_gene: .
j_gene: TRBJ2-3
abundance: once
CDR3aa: CASSLRLSGTDTQYF
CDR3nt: TGTGCCAGCAGTTTGCGGCTTTCCGGCACAGATACGCAGTATTTT

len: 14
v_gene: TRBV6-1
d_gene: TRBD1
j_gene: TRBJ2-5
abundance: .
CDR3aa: CASSVLQGDETQYF
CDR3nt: TGTGCCAGCAGTGTCCTTCAGGGGGACGAGACCCAGTACTTC

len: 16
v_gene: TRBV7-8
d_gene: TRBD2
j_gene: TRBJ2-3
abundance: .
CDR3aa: CASSSWTSGRTDTQYF
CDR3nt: TGTGCCAGCAGCTCATGGACTAGCGGGAGGACAGATACGCAGTATTTT

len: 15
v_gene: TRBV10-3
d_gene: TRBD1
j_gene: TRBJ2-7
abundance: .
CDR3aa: CAISDPTGDSYEQYF
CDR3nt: TGTGCCATCAGTGATCCGACAGGGGACTCCTACGAGCAGTACTTC

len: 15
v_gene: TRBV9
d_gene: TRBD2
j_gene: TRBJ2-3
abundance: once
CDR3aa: CASSVLAGGTDTQYF
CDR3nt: TGTGCCAGCAGCGTACTAGCGGGAGGCACAGATACGCAGTATTTT

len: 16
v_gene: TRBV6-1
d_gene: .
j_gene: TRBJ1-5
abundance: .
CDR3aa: CASSELSTVSNQPQHF
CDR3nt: TGTGCCAGCAGTGAACTAAGCACAGTTAGCAATCAGCCCCAGCATTTT

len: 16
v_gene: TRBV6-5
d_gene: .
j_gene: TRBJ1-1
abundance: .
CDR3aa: CASSYWGPRGNTEAFF
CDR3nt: TGTGCCAGCAGTTATTGGGGGCCAAGAGGGAACACTGAAGCTTTCTTT

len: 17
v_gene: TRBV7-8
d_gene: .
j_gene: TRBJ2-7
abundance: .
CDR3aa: CASSLVFPGSGSYEQYF
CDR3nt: TGTGCCAGCAGCTTAGTTTTCCCGGGGTCGGGCTCCTACGAGCAGTACTTC

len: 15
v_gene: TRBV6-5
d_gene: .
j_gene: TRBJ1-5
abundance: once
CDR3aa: CASSRTQAGNQPQHF
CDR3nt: TGTGCCAGCAGCCGGACCCAAGCGGGCAATCAGCCCCAGCATTTT

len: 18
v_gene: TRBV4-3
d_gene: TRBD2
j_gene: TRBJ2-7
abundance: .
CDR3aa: CASSQEIRLLAGVYEQYF
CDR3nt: TGCGCCAGCAGCCAAGAAATTAGGCTTCTAGCGGGAGTTTACGAGCAGTACTTC

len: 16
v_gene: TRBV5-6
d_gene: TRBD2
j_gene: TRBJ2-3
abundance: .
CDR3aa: CASSLATGRTSDTQYF
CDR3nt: TGTGCCAGCAGCTTGGCCACCGGGAGGACTTCAGATACGCAGTATTTT

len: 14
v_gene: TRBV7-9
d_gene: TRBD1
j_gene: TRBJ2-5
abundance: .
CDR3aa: CASSIQQGEETQYF
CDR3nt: TGTGCCAGCAGTATTCAACAGGGGGAAGAGACCCAGTACTTC

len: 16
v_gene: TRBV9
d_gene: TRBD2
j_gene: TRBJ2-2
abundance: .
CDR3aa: CASSALAGGFDGELFF
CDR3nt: TGTGCCAGCAGCGCACTAGCGGGAGGGTTTGACGGGGAGCTGTTTTTT

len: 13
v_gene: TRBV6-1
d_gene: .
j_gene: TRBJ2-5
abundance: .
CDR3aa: CASSAGVPETQYF
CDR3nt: TGTGCCAGTAGTGCAGGGGTCCCAGAGACCCAGTACTTC

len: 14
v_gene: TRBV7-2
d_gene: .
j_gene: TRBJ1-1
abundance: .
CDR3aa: CASTLDRLNTEAFF
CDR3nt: TGTGCCAGCACCCTCGACAGGCTGAACACTGAAGCTTTCTTT

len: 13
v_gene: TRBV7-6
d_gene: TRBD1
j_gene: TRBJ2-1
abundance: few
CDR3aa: CASSTTDRVKQFF
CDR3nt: TGTGCCAGCAGCACAACCGACAGGGTTAAGCAGTTCTTC

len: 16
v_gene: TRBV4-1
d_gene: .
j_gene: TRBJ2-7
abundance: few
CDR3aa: CASSQEGYGSSYEQYF
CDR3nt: TGCGCCAGCAGCCAAGAAGGGTATGGGAGCTCCTACGAGCAGTACTTC

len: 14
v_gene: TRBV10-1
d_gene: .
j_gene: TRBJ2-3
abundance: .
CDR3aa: CASSRGTSTDTQYF
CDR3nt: TGCGCCAGCAGTAGGGGGACAAGCACAGATACGCAGTATTTT

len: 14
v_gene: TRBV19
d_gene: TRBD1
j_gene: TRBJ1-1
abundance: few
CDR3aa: CASSTGTGGSEAFF
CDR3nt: TGTGCCAGTAGTACCGGGACAGGGGGCTCTGAAGCTTTCTTT